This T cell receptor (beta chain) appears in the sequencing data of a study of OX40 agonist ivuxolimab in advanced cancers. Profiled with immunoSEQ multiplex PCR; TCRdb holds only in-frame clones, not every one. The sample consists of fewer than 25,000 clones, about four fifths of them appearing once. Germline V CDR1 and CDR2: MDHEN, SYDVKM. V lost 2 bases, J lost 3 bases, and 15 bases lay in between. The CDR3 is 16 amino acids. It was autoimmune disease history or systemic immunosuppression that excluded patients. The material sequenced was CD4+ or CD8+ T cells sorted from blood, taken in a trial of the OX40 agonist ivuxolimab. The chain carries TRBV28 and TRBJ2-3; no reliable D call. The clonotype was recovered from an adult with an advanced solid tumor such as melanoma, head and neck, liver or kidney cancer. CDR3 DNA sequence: TGTGCCAGCAGTTTACCGACACGGCCCCGGACAGATACGCAGTATTTT. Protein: CASSLPTRPRTDTQYF.